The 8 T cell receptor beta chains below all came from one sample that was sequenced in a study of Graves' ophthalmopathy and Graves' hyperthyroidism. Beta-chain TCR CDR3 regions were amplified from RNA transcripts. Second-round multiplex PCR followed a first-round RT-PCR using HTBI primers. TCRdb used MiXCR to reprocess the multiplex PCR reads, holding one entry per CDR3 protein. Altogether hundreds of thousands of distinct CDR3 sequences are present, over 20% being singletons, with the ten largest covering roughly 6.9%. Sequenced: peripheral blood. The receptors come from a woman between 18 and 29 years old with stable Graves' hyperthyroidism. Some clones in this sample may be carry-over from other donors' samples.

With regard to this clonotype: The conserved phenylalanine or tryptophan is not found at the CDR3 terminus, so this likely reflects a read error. The CDR3 DNA sequence: TGTGCCAGCAGCTACCTGGGTGTGGCGGAGACCCAGTACCTC. Protein: CASSYLGVAETQYL. The rearrangement links TRBV7-9 to TRBJ2-5; D call uncertain. The CDR3 is 14 residues long. Per the germline V gene, CDR1 is SEHNR and CDR2 is FQNEAQ (reference sequence). The V gene lost 4 bases and the J gene lost 5 bases, with 14 bases spanning the gap.

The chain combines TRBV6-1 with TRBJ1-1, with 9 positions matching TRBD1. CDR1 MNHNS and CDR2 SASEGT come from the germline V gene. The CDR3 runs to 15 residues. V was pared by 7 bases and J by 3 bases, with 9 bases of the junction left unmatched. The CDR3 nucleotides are TGTGCCAGCATCCGGGACAGGGACGTTTACACTGAAGCTTTCTTT. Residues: CASIRDRDVYTEAFF.

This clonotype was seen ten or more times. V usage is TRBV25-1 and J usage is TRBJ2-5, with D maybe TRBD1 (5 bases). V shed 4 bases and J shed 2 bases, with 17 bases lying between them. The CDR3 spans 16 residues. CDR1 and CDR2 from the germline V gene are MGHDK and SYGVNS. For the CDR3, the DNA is TGTGCCAGCAGTGGTGGACACTACCTTGGTCAAGAGACCCAGTACTTC. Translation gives CASSGGHYLGQETQYF.

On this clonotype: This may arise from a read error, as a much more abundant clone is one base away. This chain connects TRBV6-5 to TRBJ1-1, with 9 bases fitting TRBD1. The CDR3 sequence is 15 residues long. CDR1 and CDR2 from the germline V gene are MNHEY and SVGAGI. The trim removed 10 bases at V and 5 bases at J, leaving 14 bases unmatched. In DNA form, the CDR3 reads TGTGCCAACATTTTGGGGGGACAGGGATGGACTGAAGCTTTCTTT. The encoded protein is CANILGGQGWTEAFF.

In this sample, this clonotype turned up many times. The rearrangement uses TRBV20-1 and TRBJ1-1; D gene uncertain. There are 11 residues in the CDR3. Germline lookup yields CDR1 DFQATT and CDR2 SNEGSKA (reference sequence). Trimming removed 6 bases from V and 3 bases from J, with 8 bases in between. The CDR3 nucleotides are TGCAGTGCCAGATCGGACACTGAAGCTTTCTTT. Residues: CSARSDTEAFF.

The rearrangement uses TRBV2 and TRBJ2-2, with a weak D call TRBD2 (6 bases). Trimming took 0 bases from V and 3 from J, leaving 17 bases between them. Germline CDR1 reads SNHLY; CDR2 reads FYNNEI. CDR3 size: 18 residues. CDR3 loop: CASSEADRWGVYTGELFF. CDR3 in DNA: TGTGCCAGCAGTGAAGCGGATAGGTGGGGGGTCTACACCGGGGAGCTGTTTTTT. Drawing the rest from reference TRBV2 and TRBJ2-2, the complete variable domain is EPEVTQTPSHQVTQMGQEVILRCVPISNHLYFYWYRQILGQKVEFLVSFYNNEISEKSEIFDDQFSVERPDGSNFTLKIRSTKLEDSAMYFCASSEADRWGVYTGELFFGEGSRLTVL.

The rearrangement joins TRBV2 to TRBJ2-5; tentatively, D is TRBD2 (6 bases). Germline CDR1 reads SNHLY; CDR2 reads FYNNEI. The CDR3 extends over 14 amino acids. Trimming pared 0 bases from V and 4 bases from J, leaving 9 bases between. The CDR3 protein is CASSEARAGETQYF. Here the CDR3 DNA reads TGTGCCAGCAGTGAAGCGCGAGCGGGAGAGACCCAGTACTTC.

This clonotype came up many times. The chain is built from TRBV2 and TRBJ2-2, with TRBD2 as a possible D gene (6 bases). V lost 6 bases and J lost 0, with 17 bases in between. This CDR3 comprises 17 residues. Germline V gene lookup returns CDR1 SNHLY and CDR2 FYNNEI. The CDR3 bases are TGTGCCAGCAGATCAGAGGACTACCAGGCGAACACCGGGGAGCTGTTTTTT. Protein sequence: CASRSEDYQANTGELFF.